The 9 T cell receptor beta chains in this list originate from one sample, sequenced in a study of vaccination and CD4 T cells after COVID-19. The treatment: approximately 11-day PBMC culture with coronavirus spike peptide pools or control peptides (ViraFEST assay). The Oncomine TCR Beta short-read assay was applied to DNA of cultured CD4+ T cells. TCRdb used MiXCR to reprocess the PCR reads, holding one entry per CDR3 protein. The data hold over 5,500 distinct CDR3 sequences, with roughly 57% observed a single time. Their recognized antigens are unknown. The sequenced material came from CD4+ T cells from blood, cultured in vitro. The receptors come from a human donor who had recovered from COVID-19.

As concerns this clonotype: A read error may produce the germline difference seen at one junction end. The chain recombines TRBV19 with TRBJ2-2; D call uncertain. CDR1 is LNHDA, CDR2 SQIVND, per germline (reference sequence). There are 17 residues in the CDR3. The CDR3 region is CDSSMDPLQTNTGELFF. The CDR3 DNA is TGTGACAGTAGTATGGACCCCCTCCAGACGAACACCGGGGAGCTGTTTTTT.

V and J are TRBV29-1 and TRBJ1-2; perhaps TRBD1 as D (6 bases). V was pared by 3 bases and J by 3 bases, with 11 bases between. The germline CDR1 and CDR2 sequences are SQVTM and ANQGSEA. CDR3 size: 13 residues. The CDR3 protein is CSVEAGAYYGYTF. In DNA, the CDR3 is TGCAGCGTTGAGGCAGGGGCGTACTATGGCTACACCTTC.

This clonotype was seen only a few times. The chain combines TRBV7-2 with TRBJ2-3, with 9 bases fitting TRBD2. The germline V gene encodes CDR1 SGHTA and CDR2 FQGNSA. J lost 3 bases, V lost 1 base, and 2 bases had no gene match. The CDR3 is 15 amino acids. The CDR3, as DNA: TGTGCCAGCAGCTTAGGGGCGGGAGGGACAGATACGCAGTATTTT. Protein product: CASSLGAGGTDTQYF.

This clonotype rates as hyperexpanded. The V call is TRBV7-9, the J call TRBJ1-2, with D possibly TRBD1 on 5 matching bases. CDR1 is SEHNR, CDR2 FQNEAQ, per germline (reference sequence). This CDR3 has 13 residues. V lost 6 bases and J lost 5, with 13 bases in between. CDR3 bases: TGTGCCAGCAGTTTGGGCAGGGTTTATGGCTACACCTTC. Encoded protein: CASSLGRVYGYTF.

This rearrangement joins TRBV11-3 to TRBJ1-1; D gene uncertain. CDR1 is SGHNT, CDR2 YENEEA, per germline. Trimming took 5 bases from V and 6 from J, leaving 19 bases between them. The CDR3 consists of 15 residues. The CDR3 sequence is CASSPHDGPLAEAFF. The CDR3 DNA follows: TGTGCCAGCAGCCCCCATGACGGGCCGTTGGCTGAAGCTTTCTTT.

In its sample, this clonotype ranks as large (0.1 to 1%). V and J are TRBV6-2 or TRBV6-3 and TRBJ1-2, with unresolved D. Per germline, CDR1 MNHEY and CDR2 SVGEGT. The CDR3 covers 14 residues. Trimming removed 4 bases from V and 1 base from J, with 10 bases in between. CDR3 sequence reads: CASSSGSGNYGYTF. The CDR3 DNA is TGTGCCAGCAGTTCCGGGAGCGGTAACTATGGCTACACCTTC.

CDR3 in DNA: TGTGCCAGTAGTATGGGGACAGGGGGCTTGGGAACTGAAGCTTTCTTT. Its translation is CASSMGTGGLGTEAFF. This chain joins TRBV19 and TRBJ1-1, with 12 bases fitting TRBD1. The CDR3 covers 16 residues. The germline gives CDR1 LNHDA, CDR2 SQIVND (reference sequence). V lost 3 bases and J lost 5; bases outside the gene matches: 7.

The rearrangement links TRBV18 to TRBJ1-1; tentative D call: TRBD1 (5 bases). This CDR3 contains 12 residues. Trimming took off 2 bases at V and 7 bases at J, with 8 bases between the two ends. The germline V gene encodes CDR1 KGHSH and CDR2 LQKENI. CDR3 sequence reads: CASSPRGVEAFF. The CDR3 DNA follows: TGTGCCAGCTCACCAAGAGGGGTTGAAGCTTTCTTT.

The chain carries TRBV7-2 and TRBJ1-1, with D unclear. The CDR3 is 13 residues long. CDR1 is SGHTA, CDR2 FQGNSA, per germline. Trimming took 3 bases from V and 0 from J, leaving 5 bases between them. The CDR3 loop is CASSFTVNTEAFF. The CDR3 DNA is TGTGCCAGCAGCTTTACAGTGAACACTGAAGCTTTCTTT.